One sample yielded the 25 T cell receptor beta chains listed below, sequenced in a study of HIV-infected patients and healthy controls. One entry per CDR3 protein results from TCRdb running MiXCR on the 5' RACE reads. Of 15,000 to 20,000 distinct CDR3 sequences detected, approximately 16% appear once; the ten largest clones hold roughly 24%. Sequencing was performed on CD8+ T cells from blood. These receptors originate from a human donor in good health.

This clonotype was detected a few times. V gene TRBV13 combines with J gene TRBJ2-2, with 8 nucleotides matching TRBD2. CDR1 PRHDT and CDR2 FYEKMQ come from the germline V gene (reference sequence). The ends lost 6 bases at V and 6 bases at J; junction bases unmatched: 12. The CDR3 runs to 16 residues. The CDR3 reads CASSTARAGAAGELFF. CDR3 coding DNA: TGTGCCAGCAGTACGGCCAGAGCGGGGGCGGCCGGGGAGCTGTTTTTT.

This chain connects TRBV20-1 to TRBJ2-1; 9 nucleotides agree with TRBD1. The CDR3 is made up of 14 amino acids. The germline V gene has CDR1 DFQATT and CDR2 SNEGSKA (reference sequence). Trimming removed 4 bases from V and 4 bases from J; junction bases left unmatched: 5. CDR3 sequence (DNA): TGCAGTGCTATGGACAGGGGAAGATACAATGAGCAGTTCTTC. Translation: CSAMDRGRYNEQFF.

CDR3 sequence (DNA): TGTGCCAGCAGTTCTCCGGGACTTAGCACAGATACGCAGTATTTT. Translation: CASSSPGLSTDTQYF. The chain recombines TRBV6-6 with TRBJ2-3, with a possible D match to TRBD2 (6 bases). Between the trimmed V and J ends, which lost 4 bases and 0 bases, there was a span of 11 bases. The CDR3 runs to 15 residues. Germline V lookup: CDR1 MNHNY, CDR2 SVGAGI (reference sequence).

The chain joins TRBV12-3 or TRBV12-4 to TRBJ1-1, with D possibly TRBD1 on 5 matching bases. V was trimmed by 3 bases and J by 5 bases, leaving 10 bases between them. CDR3 length equals 13 residues. The DNA for the CDR3 is TGTGCCAGCAGTTTTTGGGGACGGACTGAAGCTTTCTTT. Its protein is CASSFWGRTEAFF.

The chain joins TRBV6-2 or TRBV6-3 to TRBJ2-7; a weak D match, TRBD1 (6 bases). CDR1 MNHEY and CDR2 SVGEGT come from the germline V gene. The germline V and J ends were trimmed by 0 bases and 0 bases, with 9 bases remaining between them. The CDR3 length is 15 residues. CDR3 region: CASSYSTGSSYEQYF. CDR3 nucleotides: TGTGCCAGCAGTTACTCGACAGGCAGCTCCTACGAGCAGTACTTC.

The chain has TRBV19 and TRBJ1-5, with 8 bases matching TRBD1. V lost 6 bases, J lost 2 bases, and 9 bases stayed unmatched. The CDR3 length is 16 residues. Germline CDR1 is LNHDA and CDR2 is SQIVND (reference sequence). CDR3: CASSRDRPLRNQPQHF. In DNA, the CDR3 is TGTGCCAGTAGCCGGGACAGGCCCCTCCGCAATCAGCCCCAGCATTTT.

The V and J genes are TRBV7-9 and TRBJ2-5; a possible D gene is TRBD1 (5 bases). CDR3 length: 16 amino acids. Germline V lookup: CDR1 SEHNR, CDR2 FQNEAQ (reference sequence). With 5 bases removed from V and 1 base from J, the gap between germline ends came to 17 bases. CDR3 bases: TGTGCCAGCAGCATCGACGCCTACAGGCGCCAAGAGACCCAGTACTTC. Translating it yields CASSIDAYRRQETQYF.

This clonotype was seen at least ten times. The CDR3 sequence is CSVRTSGSFSLLSDTQYF. The CDR3 coding sequence is TGCAGCGTGCGGACTAGCGGGAGCTTCTCGCTGCTATCAGATACGCAGTATTTT. This chain connects TRBV29-1 to TRBJ2-3; 13 bases fit TRBD2. V was pared by 6 bases and J by 4 bases, with 16 bases of the junction left unmatched. CDR1 and CDR2 (germline): SQVTM, ANQGSEA. The CDR3 contains 18 residues.

This clonotype occurred many times. The chain has TRBV6-2 or TRBV6-3 and TRBJ2-1; 11 bases are shared with TRBD2. This CDR3 comprises 20 residues. Germline V CDR1 and CDR2: MNHEY, SVGEGT. Trimming at V came to 5 bases and at J to 4 bases, leaving 19 bases not matched to a gene. This CDR3 is CASSEGEGLAVVVPYNEQFF. The CDR3 nucleotides are TGTGCCAGCAGTGAAGGGGAGGGACTAGCGGTGGTTGTCCCATACAATGAGCAGTTCTTC.

Only a few counts were recorded for this clonotype. J is TRBJ2-3 and V is TRBV6-4, with 9 positions matching TRBD2. This CDR3 comprises 14 residues. The germline V gene has CDR1 MRHNA and CDR2 SNTAGT. V lost 2 bases to trimming and J lost 4 bases; unmatched junction nucleotides: 1. The CDR3 region is CASSDAGGPDTQYF. The CDR3 DNA follows: TGTGCCAGCAGTGACGCGGGGGGGCCAGATACGCAGTATTTT.

This clonotype was counted between two and nine times. The chain uses TRBV12-3 or TRBV12-4 and TRBJ1-1; weak D call: TRBD1 (6 bases). V was shortened by 3 bases and J by 1 base, with 15 bases between the two germline ends. The CDR3 length is 16 residues. The CDR3 DNA reads as TGTGCCAGCAGTTTGGAGGGGGGGTCCTCGAACACTGAAGCTTTCTTT. It specifies CASSLEGGSSNTEAFF.

This clonotype has a handful of counts. This chain uses TRBV14 with TRBJ2-1; D is perhaps TRBD1 or TRBD2 (6 bases each). V lost 3 bases and J lost 8, with 26 bases in between. Looked up from germline, CDR1 is SGHDN and CDR2 is FVKESK. The CDR3 sequence is 18 residues long. The CDR3 region has the DNA TGTGCCAGCAGCCACCCGGGGGCGGGGAATCCCTACTGGGATGAGCAGTTCTTC. Amino acid sequence: CASSHPGAGNPYWDEQFF.

This clonotype was picked up many times. The V call is TRBV6-5, the J call TRBJ1-4, with D maybe TRBD1 (5 bases). With 2 bases removed from V and 7 bases from J, the gap between germline ends came to 14 bases. The germline CDR1 and CDR2 sequences are MNHEY and SVGAGI. CDR3 length equals 15 residues. As DNA, the CDR3 is TGTGCCAGCAGTTACGTTCCGGGGGGAAGTGAAAAACTGTTTTTT. Amino acids: CASSYVPGGSEKLFF.

The CDR3 protein is CASSPSSTYNEQFF. The CDR3 bases are TGTGCCAGCAGCCCAAGTAGTACCTACAATGAGCAGTTCTTC. The genes are TRBV9 and TRBJ2-1; D unclear. The CDR3 has 14 residues. Germline loops: CDR1 SGDLS, CDR2 YYNGEE. Between the trimmed V and J ends, which lost 4 bases and 2 bases, there was a span of 10 bases.

This clonotype was seen at least ten times. The chain links TRBV9 to TRBJ1-2; D is unresolved. V lost 6 bases to trimming and J lost 7 bases, with 22 bases between them. Per germline, CDR1 SGDLS and CDR2 YYNGEE. The CDR3 is made up of 15 amino acids. The DNA for the CDR3 is TGTGCCAGCACCCAGCCTCCTACGGGGAGCTCTGGCTACACCTTC. It specifies CASTQPPTGSSGYTF.

This clonotype was recorded a few times. The chain employs TRBV5-4 and TRBJ2-7; 11 bases fit TRBD1. V was pared by 4 bases and J by 3 bases, with 3 bases of the junction left unmatched. The CDR3 has 14 residues. CDR1 and CDR2 (germline): SGHNT, YYREEE (reference sequence). CDR3 sequence: CASSAGTGGYEQYF. The DNA of the CDR3 is TGTGCCAGCAGCGCCGGGACAGGGGGCTACGAGCAGTACTTC.

This clonotype was detected ten times or more. V and J are TRBV19 and TRBJ2-1; D unclear. V dropped 3 bases and J dropped 0 bases, with 15 bases sitting between them. Per the germline V gene, CDR1 is LNHDA and CDR2 is SQIVND (reference sequence). There are 17 residues in the CDR3. The CDR3 DNA sequence: TGTGCCAGTAGTATTTCGCATAGCCTAAGCTCCTACAATGAGCAGTTCTTC. It is translated as CASSISHSLSSYNEQFF. The complete variable domain, with remaining parts taken from reference TRBV19 and TRBJ2-1, reads DGGITQSPKYLFRKEGQNVTLSCEQNLNHDAMYWYRQDPGQGLRLIYYSQIVNDFQKGDIAEGYSVSREKKESFPLTVTSAQKNPTAFYLCASSISHSLSSYNEQFFGPGTRLTVL.

This clonotype was picked up many times. This chain uses TRBV29-1 with TRBJ2-5, with TRBD2 matching 10 bases. The V gene's germline CDR1 is SQVTM and CDR2 ANQGSEA. The CDR3 loop spans 18 amino acids. J lost 5 bases, V lost 4 bases, and 19 bases had no gene match. CDR3 region: CSVVGGGKLAGAEETQYF. DNA of the CDR3: TGCAGCGTTGTCGGTGGAGGGAAGCTAGCGGGAGCCGAGGAGACCCAGTACTTC.

This clonotype has ten or more counts. The rearrangement links TRBV23-1 to TRBJ1-2; D not resolved. TRBV23-1 qualifies as an ORF whose function is uncertain. Trimming removed 2 bases at V and 3 bases at J, with 10 bases between. The CDR3 is 14 amino acids. The CDR3 here is CASSQEDEDYGYTF. Written as DNA, the CDR3 is TGCGCCAGCAGTCAAGAGGACGAAGACTATGGCTACACCTTC.

This clonotype was seen ten or more times. At one boundary the junction diverges from the germline segment, which might be a read error. V usage is TRBV29-1 and J usage is TRBJ2-5; TRBD2 matches 16 bases. The germline gives CDR1 SQVTM, CDR2 ANQGSEA. The length of the CDR3 is 15 residues. CDR3 in DNA: TGCAGCGTTGGGCTCGAGGGACTAGCGGGAGGGGTCCTAGGCTTC. Amino acids: CSVGLEGLAGGVLGF.

V usage is TRBV30 and J usage is TRBJ2-1; D ambiguous. The CDR3 loop spans 10 amino acids. Per the germline V gene, CDR1 is GTSNPN and CDR2 is SVGIG (reference sequence). The V and J ends lost 0 bases and 10 bases respectively, with 4 bases between them. In DNA, the CDR3 is TGTGCCTGGAGTGTACTGGAGCAGTTCTTC. This sequence encodes CAWSVLEQFF.

The chain links TRBV30 to TRBJ2-3; D is ambiguous. From germline, CDR1 is GTSNPN and CDR2 SVGIG (reference sequence). V dropped 0 bases and J dropped 3 bases, with 13 bases sitting between them. This CDR3 is built from 15 residues. In DNA, the CDR3 is TGTGCCTGGAGTGTATTGAACAGCCCGACAGATACGCAGTATTTT. Translated, it gives CAWSVLNSPTDTQYF.

The chain carries TRBV30 and TRBJ2-7; no clear D. V was shortened by 0 bases and J by 2 bases, with 5 bases between the two germline ends. This CDR3 region has 12 residues. The germline V gene encodes CDR1 GTSNPN and CDR2 SVGIG (reference sequence). CDR3 DNA: TGTGCCTGGAGTGTAACGGCCTACGAGCAGTACTTC. Protein product: CAWSVTAYEQYF.

The genes are TRBV13 and TRBJ2-5, with D possibly matching TRBD2 (6 bases). Trimming removed 5 bases at V and 2 bases at J, with 12 bases between. The CDR3 consists of 14 residues. Germline CDR1 is PRHDT and CDR2 is FYEKMQ (reference sequence). The CDR3 nucleotides read TGTGCCAGCAGCGAGACTAGGGCACAAGAGACCCAGTACTTC. This sequence encodes CASSETRAQETQYF. The full variable domain, in which reference TRBV13 and TRBJ2-5 provide the parts outside the CDR3, is AAGVIQSPRHLIKEKRETATLKCYPIPRHDTVYWYQQGPGQDPQFLISFYEKMQSDKGSIPDRFSAQQFSDYHSELNMSSLELGDSALYFCASSETRAQETQYFGPGTRLLVL.

This clonotype was counted only a few times. The chain employs TRBV18 and TRBJ2-3; no clear D gene. V was clipped by 3 bases and J by 1 base, with 2 bases between them. Germline V lookup: CDR1 KGHSH, CDR2 LQKENI. The CDR3 is made up of 12 amino acids. In DNA form, the CDR3 reads TGTGCCAGCTCACCTGGCACAGATACGCAGTATTTT. Protein: CASSPGTDTQYF.